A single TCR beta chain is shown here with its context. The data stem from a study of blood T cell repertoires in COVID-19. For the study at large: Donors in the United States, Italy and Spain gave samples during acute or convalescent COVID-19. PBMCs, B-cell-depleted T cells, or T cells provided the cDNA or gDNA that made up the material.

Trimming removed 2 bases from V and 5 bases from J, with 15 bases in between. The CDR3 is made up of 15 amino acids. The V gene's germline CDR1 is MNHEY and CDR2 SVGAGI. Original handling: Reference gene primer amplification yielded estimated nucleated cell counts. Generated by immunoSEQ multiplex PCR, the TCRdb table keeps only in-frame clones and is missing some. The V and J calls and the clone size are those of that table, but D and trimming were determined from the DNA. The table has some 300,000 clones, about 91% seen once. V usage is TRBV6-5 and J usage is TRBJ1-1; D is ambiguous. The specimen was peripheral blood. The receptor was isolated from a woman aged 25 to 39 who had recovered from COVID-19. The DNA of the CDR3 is TGTGCCAGCAGTTACCGTGTGAGTCGGTCGACTGAAGCTTTCTTT. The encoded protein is CASSYRVSRSTEAFF.